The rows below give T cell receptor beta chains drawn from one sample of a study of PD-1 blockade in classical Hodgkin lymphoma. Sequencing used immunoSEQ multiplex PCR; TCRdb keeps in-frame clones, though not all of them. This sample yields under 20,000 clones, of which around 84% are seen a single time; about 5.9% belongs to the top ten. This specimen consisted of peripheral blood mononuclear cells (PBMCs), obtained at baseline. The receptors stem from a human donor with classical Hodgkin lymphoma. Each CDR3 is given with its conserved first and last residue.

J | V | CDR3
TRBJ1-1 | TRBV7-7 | CASSSYRGGDTEAFF
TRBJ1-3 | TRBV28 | CASSWVFELGSGNTIYF
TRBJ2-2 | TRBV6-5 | CASSPLGGNTGELFF
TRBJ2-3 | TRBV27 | CASSSSLSGGGTDTQYF
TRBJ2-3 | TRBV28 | CASSSLAGGPGDTQYF
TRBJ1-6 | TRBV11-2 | CASSLDTGRNSPLHF
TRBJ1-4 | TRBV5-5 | CASSSTGGFNEKLFF
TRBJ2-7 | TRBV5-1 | CASVAADYEQYF
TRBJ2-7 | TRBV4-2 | CASSQDLAQGADEQYF
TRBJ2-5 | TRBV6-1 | CASSEARGLAGGRSAETQYF
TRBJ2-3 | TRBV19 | CASSIGILTDTQYF
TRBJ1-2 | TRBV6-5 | CASLDRGVVDGYTF
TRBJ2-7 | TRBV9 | CASSVGRGDYEQYF
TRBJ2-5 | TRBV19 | CASSLAGLQETQYF
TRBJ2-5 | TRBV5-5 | CASSLAGTSGQETQYF
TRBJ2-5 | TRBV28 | CASSLRGWDGQYF
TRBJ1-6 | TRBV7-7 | CASSYPRDRLSLGSPLHF
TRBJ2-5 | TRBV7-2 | CASSLFRGPRETQYF
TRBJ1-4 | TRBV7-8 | CASSGQLNEKLFF
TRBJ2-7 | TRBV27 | CASSARLAGGYEQYF
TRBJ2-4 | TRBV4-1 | CASSQELETAFPDF
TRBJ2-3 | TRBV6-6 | CASSPAGGTDTQYF
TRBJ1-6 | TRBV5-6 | CASSLSAGDSPLHF
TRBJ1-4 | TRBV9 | CASSEHPATNEKLFF
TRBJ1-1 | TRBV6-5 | CASRGPGDFAEAFF
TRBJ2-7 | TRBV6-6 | CASSYVSAYEQYF
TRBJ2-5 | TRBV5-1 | CASSFRAPVNRGYQETQYF
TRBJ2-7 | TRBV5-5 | CASSSAYEQYF
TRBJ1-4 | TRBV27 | CASSLIRGNEKLFF
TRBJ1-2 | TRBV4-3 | CASSQDRQDNYGYTF